This T cell receptor (beta chain) was sequenced during a study of radiotherapy plus CTLA-4 blockade in lung cancer. As for the study in general: Objective response rate was around 20%; disease control rate, 25% to 35%. Study-wide results and caveats: Radiotherapy was combined with ipilimumab, and tumor-derived TCR clones then expanded in blood. Reports state that early shifts in blood T cell clones, with interferon-beta, best predicted response.

This clone showed up just once. Antigen specificity is unknown. Only in-frame clones appear in the TCRdb table, and some are missing; sequencing was by immunoSEQ multiplex PCR. This table holds around 45,000 clones, less than 85% found once. This CDR3 comprises 14 residues. Germline-derived CDR1 and CDR2 are SGHTS and YDEGEE. V was trimmed by 6 bases and J by 7 bases, leaving 14 bases between them. The chain couples TRBV5-8 to TRBJ1-6; D perhaps matches TRBD1 (5 bases). Source: peripheral blood, taken from a patient treated with radiotherapy plus ipilimumab. The sequence derives from a human donor with non-small cell lung cancer who had stable disease on radiotherapy plus ipilimumab. CDR3 nucleotides: TGTGCCAGCAAAGGGGAGGGTCGCAATTCACCCCTCCACTTT. Translated, it gives CASKGEGRNSPLHF.